The 18 T cell receptor beta chains below come from one sample, sequenced in a study of human T cells and chemical hapten exposure. Time point specified: healthy volunteer bleed at 2 weeks. The authors extracted total RNA from unfractionated whole blood. TCRdb analysed the RACE reads with MiXCR anew, one entry per CDR3 protein. The table records 85,000 to 95,000 distinct CDR3 sequences, over 8% of them present only once. Sequencing was done on a sample of whole blood. The receptors shown here come from a female donor in good health. Some clones in this sample may be carry-over from other donors' samples.

The J gene is TRBJ2-1, the V gene TRBV5-1, with a weak D call TRBD1 (5 bases). There are 16 residues in the CDR3. Trimming removed 2 bases from V and 0 bases from J, with 12 bases in between. Germline CDR1 SGHRS, CDR2 YFSETQ. As DNA, the CDR3 is TGCGCCAGCAGCTTAACAGGCGTCAGCTCCTACAATGAGCAGTTCTTC. Translation gives CASSLTGVSSYNEQFF.

This clonotype appeared many times. The chain carries TRBV28 and TRBJ1-5; 8 positions agree with TRBD1. Germline-derived CDR1 and CDR2 are MDHEN and SYDVKM. This CDR3 has 14 residues. Losses at the gene ends were 5 bases for V and 6 bases for J; bases not matched to a gene: 6. The CDR3 DNA is TGTGCCAGCAGTCCCAGGACAGGGCCTCAGCCCCAGCATTTT. This translates into CASSPRTGPQPQHF.

For this clonotype: A read error may explain this, as a much larger clone is one base away. The chain uses TRBV5-1 and TRBJ1-1; TRBD1 matches at 7 bases. The CDR3 loop spans 14 amino acids. Per germline, CDR1 SGHRS and CDR2 YFSETQ. Here the CDR3 DNA reads TGCGCCGGCAGTAACACAGGGGCTCGGGGTGAAGCTTTCTTT. Its protein is CAGSNTGARGEAFF.

The table lists this clonotype with many counts. The chain's CDR3 is CASSLDPAEAFF. Here the CDR3 DNA reads TGCGCCAGCAGCTTGGATCCAGCTGAAGCTTTCTTT. The V call is TRBV5-1, the J call TRBJ1-1; D unclear. This CDR3 contains 12 residues. CDR1 and CDR2 from the germline V gene are SGHRS and YFSETQ. The germline V and J ends were trimmed by 0 bases and 6 bases, with 6 bases remaining between them. The full variable domain, its missing parts supplied by reference TRBV5-1 and TRBJ1-1, is KAGVTQTPRYLIKTRGQQVTLSCSPISGHRSVSWYQQTPGQGLQFLFEYFSETQRNKGNFPGRFSGRQFSNSRSEMNVSTLELGDSALYLCASSLDPAEAFFGQGTRLTVV.

This clonotype was counted only a few times. This chain links TRBV2 with TRBJ2-1; 13 positions match TRBD2. In germline, CDR1 is SNHLY, CDR2 FYNNEI. V lost 7 bases to trimming and J lost 9 bases; unmatched junction nucleotides: 9. The CDR3 has 15 amino acids. Here the CDR3 DNA reads TGTGCCAGCAACCTAGGACTAGCGGGAGAAACTGAGCAGTTCTTC. It translates to CASNLGLAGETEQFF.

This clonotype was seen more than once but under ten times. This chain connects TRBV4-2 to TRBJ2-1; 10 bases match TRBD2. This CDR3 contains 15 residues. V lost 3 bases, J lost 10 bases, and 9 bases stayed unmatched. Germline V lookup: CDR1 LGHNA, CDR2 YNFKEQ. The DNA for the CDR3 is TGTGCCAGCAGCCAGGGTCCCGGGACTAGCGAGGAGCAGTTCTTC. It is translated as CASSQGPGTSEEQFF.

The chain recombines TRBV7-9 with TRBJ2-7, with D perhaps TRBD2 (6 bases). The CDR3 is made up of 15 amino acids. V dropped 4 bases and J dropped 3 bases, with 16 bases sitting between them. Germline CDR1 reads SEHNR; CDR2 reads FQNEAQ (reference sequence). The CDR3: CASSSSGTSHYEQYF. For the CDR3, the DNA is TGTGCCAGCAGCTCGTCCGGGACTTCCCACTACGAGCAGTACTTC. Variable domain in full (rest from reference TRBV7-9 and TRBJ2-7): DTGVSQNPRHKITKRGQNVTFRCDPISEHNRLYWYRQTLGQGPEFLTYFQNEAQLEKSRLLSDRFSAERPKGSFSTLEIQRTEQGDSAMYLCASSSSGTSHYEQYFGPGTRLTVT.

In its sample, this clonotype was seen a few times. The chain has TRBV6-5 and TRBJ2-7; maybe TRBD1 (6 bases). The CDR3 loop spans 14 amino acids. Germline-derived CDR1 and CDR2 are MNHEY and SVGAGI. The ends were cut back, 2 bases at V and 2 bases at J, with 10 bases in the middle. DNA of the CDR3: TGTGCCAGCAGTTACGGGACATCAGCCTACGAGCAGTACTTC. This encodes CASSYGTSAYEQYF.

The chain recombines TRBV19 with TRBJ1-5; D gene unclear. The germline V gene encodes CDR1 LNHDA and CDR2 SQIVND (reference sequence). The length of the CDR3 is 13 residues. The V end lost 4 bases, the J end lost 4 bases, and 8 bases lay between the germline ends. CDR3: CASSSKPNQPQHF. The CDR3 DNA is TGTGCCAGTAGTAGTAAGCCTAATCAGCCCCAGCATTTT. Drawing the rest from reference TRBV19 and TRBJ1-5, the complete variable domain is DGGITQSPKYLFRKEGQNVTLSCEQNLNHDAMYWYRQDPGQGLRLIYYSQIVNDFQKGDIAEGYSVSREKKESFPLTVTSAQKNPTAFYLCASSSKPNQPQHFGDGTRLSIL.

This clonotype was seen repeatedly, ten times or more. The V call is TRBV28, the J call TRBJ2-1; weak D call: TRBD2 (7 bases). The CDR3 totals 15 residues. The germline gives CDR1 MDHEN, CDR2 SYDVKM. V was cut by 7 bases and J by 1 base, with 14 bases left in between. The CDR3 DNA follows: TGTGCCAGCACCCTAGAGGGGGGGTCCTACAATGAGCAGTTCTTC. Translated: CASTLEGGSYNEQFF.

This clonotype has a count of ten or more. The V call is TRBV25-1, the J call TRBJ2-5, with D perhaps given as TRBD1 or TRBD2 (6 bases each). The germline CDR1 and CDR2 sequences are MGHDK and SYGVNS. Deletions cut 4 bases from V and 5 bases from J, with 11 bases between. The CDR3 is 13 residues long. CDR3 protein: CASSGGARETQYF. DNA of the CDR3: TGTGCCAGCAGTGGGGGGGCCCGCGAGACCCAGTACTTC.

This clonotype came up many times. The J gene is TRBJ2-3, the V gene TRBV29-1; tentatively, D is TRBD2 (6 bases). The length of the CDR3 is 12 residues. Trimming stripped 7 bases from V and 8 bases from J, with 16 bases between. Germline V gives CDR1 SQVTM, CDR2 ANQGSEA. The CDR3 DNA reads TGCAGCGCCGCGGAGGGCCGGGGTACGCAGTATTTT. Amino acids: CSAAEGRGTQYF.

This clonotype came up many times. The gene calls are TRBV27 and TRBJ2-5; the D gene is possibly TRBD2 (6 bases). V lost 3 bases and J lost 1, with 9 bases in between. The CDR3 loop spans 14 amino acids. Looked up from germline, CDR1 is MNHEY and CDR2 is SMNVEV (reference sequence). CDR3 loop: CASSFNGGQETQYF. CDR3 bases: TGTGCCAGCAGTTTTAACGGGGGCCAAGAGACCCAGTACTTC.

There are a few counts of this clonotype. CDR3 nucleotides: TGTGCCAGCAGTTATGTGGCGGGAGGGCCTACAGATACGCAGTATTTT. It specifies CASSYVAGGPTDTQYF. The V gene is TRBV6-6, the J gene TRBJ2-3; TRBD2 matches 9 bases. Germline V gene data show CDR1 as MNHNY and CDR2 as SVGAGI (reference sequence). Unmatched junction bases numbered 7, after V lost 3 bases and J lost 3 bases. The CDR3 is 16 amino acids.

This clonotype was detected only a few times. The rearrangement joins TRBV29-1 to TRBJ2-7; 9 nucleotides line up with TRBD1. Germline trimming cut 6 bases from V and 5 bases from J; bases unmatched to any gene: 14. This CDR3 is 15 amino acids long. Germline CDR1 reads SQVTM; CDR2 reads ANQGSEA. Here the CDR3 reads CSVLNTGGARNEQYF. The CDR3 coding sequence is TGCAGCGTACTAAATACAGGGGGCGCACGGAACGAGCAGTACTTC.

This clonotype was observed at least ten times. This chain connects TRBV29-1 to TRBJ2-3, with 7 bases that match TRBD2. The germline V gene has CDR1 SQVTM and CDR2 ANQGSEA. The CDR3 totals 13 residues. With V trimmed by 7 bases and J by 3 bases, 7 bases remained unmatched. CDR3 DNA sequence: TGCAGCGGTTGGACTAGAGAAACAGATACGCAGTATTTT. This sequence encodes CSGWTRETDTQYF.

The sample holds a few counts of this clonotype. The chain recombines TRBV29-1 with TRBJ1-1, with a weak D call TRBD1 (6 bases). Trimming took 5 bases from V and 11 from J, leaving 18 bases between them. CDR3 size: 12 residues. Germline V gene data show CDR1 as SQVTM and CDR2 as ANQGSEA. CDR3 coding DNA: TGCAGCGTTAAGACTACAGGGTTGGAGGCTTTCTTT. Its translation: CSVKTTGLEAFF.

The chain has TRBV28 and TRBJ1-6; D gene uncertain. Germline V lookup: CDR1 MDHEN, CDR2 SYDVKM. Trimming shortened V by 9 bases and J by 8 bases, and 11 bases separated the two germline ends. This CDR3 has 12 amino acids. CDR3 in DNA: TGTGCCAGTCGGCTCCTGGATTCACCCCTCCACTTT. As protein: CASRLLDSPLHF. The complete variable domain, with remaining parts taken from reference TRBV28 and TRBJ1-6, reads DVKVTQSSRYLVKRTGEKVFLECVQDMDHENMFWYRQDPGLGLRLIYFSYDVKMKEKGDIPEGYSVSREKKERFSLILESASTNQTSMYLCASRLLDSPLHFGNGTRLTVT.